This TCR beta chain was documented in a study of tumor-infiltrating lymphocytes in primary liver carcinoma. For each extraction, RNA and DNA were obtained together from approximately 20-30 mg of unsorted bulk tissue. The input was around 500 ng total RNA; TCR beta cDNA was made from it with a constant-region primer. It was through three nested multiplex PCR rounds of slightly modified ARM-PCR that TCR beta libraries arose. It was with TRBV1-TRBV30 forward primers and a C-beta reverse primer that the first two PCR rounds were run, at about 10 cycles each. TCRdb reanalysed the multiplex PCR reads using MiXCR and keeps one entry per CDR3 protein. The sample shows just over 20,000 distinct CDR3 sequences, around three quarters of them seen only once. On this clonotype itself: Mismatch with germline at one junction end may stem from a read error.

Germline-derived CDR1 and CDR2 are SGHAT and FQNNGV. The CDR3 totals 15 residues. The receptor was derived from a woman aged 30 to 39 with primary liver carcinoma and hepatitis B virus infection. Sequencing input: liver tumor tissue from sampling region 4. The subset denotes: tumor region T4, right-lateral pole. This chain links TRBV11-2 with TRBJ2-7; D remains ambiguous. The CDR3 nucleotides read TGTGCCAGCAGCAACCCCGCGGAAGGATCCTACGAGCATTACTTC. Translation gives CASSNPAEGSYEHYF.